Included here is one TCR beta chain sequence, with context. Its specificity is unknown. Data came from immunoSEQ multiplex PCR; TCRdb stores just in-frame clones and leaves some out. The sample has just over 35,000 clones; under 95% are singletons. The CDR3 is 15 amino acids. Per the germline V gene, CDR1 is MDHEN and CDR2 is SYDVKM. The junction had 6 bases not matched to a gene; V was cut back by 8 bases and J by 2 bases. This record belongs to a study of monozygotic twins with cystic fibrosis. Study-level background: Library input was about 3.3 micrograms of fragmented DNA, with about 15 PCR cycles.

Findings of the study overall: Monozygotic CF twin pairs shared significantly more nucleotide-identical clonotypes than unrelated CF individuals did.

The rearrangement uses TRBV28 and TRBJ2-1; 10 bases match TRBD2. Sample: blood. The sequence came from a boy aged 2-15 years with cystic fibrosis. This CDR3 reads CASLFSGGTYNEQFF. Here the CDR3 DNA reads TGTGCCAGCCTTTTTAGCGGGGGGACCTACAATGAGCAGTTCTTC.